Included here is one TCR beta chain sequence, with context. Trimming removed 3 bases from V and 8 bases from J; junction bases left unmatched: 5. CDR1 and CDR2 from the germline V gene are SGDLS and YYNGEE. The CDR3 consists of 14 residues. The sample comes from a study of blood T cell repertoires in COVID-19. Study information: There were acute and convalescent COVID-19 samples, and they came from the United States, Italy and Spain. In each case, the material was cDNA or gDNA derived from T cells, B-cell-depleted T cells, or PBMCs.

The method was immunoSEQ multiplex PCR; TCRdb's version includes in-frame clones alone and lacks a portion of them. There are some 380,000 clones in the sample; approximately 91% occur only once, and 2% to 2.5% lies in the top ten. The cohort comprised adults aged roughly 18 to 100 years residing in around 25 US areas. Cohorts were based on clinical histories the participants reported. The sequence derives from a woman in her thirties or forties with acute COVID-19. Sequencing was carried out using PBMCs or T cells enriched from blood (not recorded which). This chain connects TRBV9 to TRBJ1-4, with 9 bases aligning to TRBD1. CDR3 region: CASSAGTGREKLFF. CDR3 DNA: TGTGCCAGCAGCGCCGGGACAGGGAGGGAAAAACTGTTTTTT. The full variable domain, its missing parts supplied by reference TRBV9 and TRBJ1-4, is DSGVTQTPKHLITATGQRVTLRCSPRSGDLSVYWYQQSLDQGLQFLIQYYNGEERAKGNILERFSAQQFPDLHSELNLSSLELGDSALYFCASSAGTGREKLFFGSGTQLSVL.